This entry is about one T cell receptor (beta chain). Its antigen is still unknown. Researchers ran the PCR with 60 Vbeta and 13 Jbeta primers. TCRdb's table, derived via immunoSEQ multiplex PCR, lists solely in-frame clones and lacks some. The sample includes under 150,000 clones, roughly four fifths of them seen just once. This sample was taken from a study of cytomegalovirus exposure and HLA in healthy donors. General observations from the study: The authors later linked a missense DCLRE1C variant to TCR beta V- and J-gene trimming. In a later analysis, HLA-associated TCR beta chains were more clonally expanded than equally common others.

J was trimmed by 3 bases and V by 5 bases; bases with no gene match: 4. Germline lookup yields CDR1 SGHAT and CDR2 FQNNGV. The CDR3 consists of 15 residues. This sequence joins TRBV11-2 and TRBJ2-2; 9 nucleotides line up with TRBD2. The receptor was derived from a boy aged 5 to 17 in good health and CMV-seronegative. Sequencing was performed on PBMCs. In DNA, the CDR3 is TGTGCCAGCAGCCCTGGACTAGCGTACACCGGGGAGCTGTTTTTT. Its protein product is CASSPGLAYTGELFF.